This T cell receptor beta chain comes out of a study of shared clonotypes between healthy human individuals. In the case of this clone: Its specificity is unknown.

A split of CD4+ cells into CD45RA+ naive and CD45RA-negative memory subsets was performed. This CDR3 has 13 residues. After removal of 4 bases from V and 7 bases from J, the junction contained 7 bases not matched to a gene. Looked up from germline, CDR1 is SGHAT and CDR2 is FQDESV (reference sequence). For sorted subsets, 150 to 200 ng DNA per replicate equaled around 28,000 T cell genomes. TCRdb keeps only in-frame clones here, not all; method: immunoSEQ multiplex PCR. The sample lists over a million clones, 70% to 80% occurring once. Findings of the study overall: Sharing across four donors was highest in naive CD4 (roughly 5%) and lowest in memory CD8 (0.4%). Sorted-subset sequencing, rarefaction showed, was incomplete despite large depth.

Input material: memory CD4+ T cells from PBMCs. Subset of the sample: CD45RA-negative fraction. This TCR derives from a man aged 18 to 35 in good health. Some clones in this sample may be carry-over from other donors' samples. The V and J genes are TRBV11-1 and TRBJ2-7; TRBD1 aligns across 7 bases. The CDR3 nucleotides read TGTGCCAGCAGCTATCCACAGGGGCGGGAGCAGTACTTC. It encodes CASSYPQGREQYF.